The clone carrying this TCR beta chain was counted a single time. Its antigen is undetermined. The sample originates from a study of identifying expanded T cells in peripheral blood. Study findings and constraints: Variance in clone template counts between roughly two-week samples significantly increased with total template count across all healthy donors.

Data came from immunoSEQ multiplex PCR; TCRdb stores just in-frame clones and leaves some out. The table shows tens of thousands of clones, with 84% occurring only once. This CDR3 spans 15 amino acids. Germline-derived CDR1 and CDR2 are SGDLS and YYNGEE. V trimming: 0 bases; J trimming: 9 bases; junction bases outside the gene matches: 8. The rearrangement uses TRBV9 and TRBJ2-1; 8 bases are a match to TRBD2. This TCR was sampled from a person aged 18 to 75 in good health. The sample was blood. The chain's CDR3 is CASSVGPSGSVEQFF. For the CDR3, the DNA is TGTGCCAGCAGCGTAGGCCCGAGCGGGAGTGTTGAGCAGTTCTTC. Using reference TRBV9 and TRBJ2-1 for the parts outside the CDR3, the full variable domain is DSGVTQTPKHLITATGQRVTLRCSPRSGDLSVYWYQQSLDQGLQFLIQYYNGEERAKGNILERFSAQQFPDLHSELNLSSLELGDSALYFCASSVGPSGSVEQFFGPGTRLTVL.